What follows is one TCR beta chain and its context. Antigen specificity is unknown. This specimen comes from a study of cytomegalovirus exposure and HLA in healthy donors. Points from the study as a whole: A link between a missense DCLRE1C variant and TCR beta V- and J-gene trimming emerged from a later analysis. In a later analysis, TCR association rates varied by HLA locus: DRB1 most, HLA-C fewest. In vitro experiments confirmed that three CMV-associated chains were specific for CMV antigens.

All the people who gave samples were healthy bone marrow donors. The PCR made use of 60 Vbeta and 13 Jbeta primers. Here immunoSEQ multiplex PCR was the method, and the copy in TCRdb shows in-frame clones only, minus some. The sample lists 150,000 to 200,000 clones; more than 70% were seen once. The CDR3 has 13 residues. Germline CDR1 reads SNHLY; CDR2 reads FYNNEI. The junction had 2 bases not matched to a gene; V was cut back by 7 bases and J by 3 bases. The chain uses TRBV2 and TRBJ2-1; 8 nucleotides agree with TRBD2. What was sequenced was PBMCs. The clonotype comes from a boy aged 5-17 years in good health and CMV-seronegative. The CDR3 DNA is TGTGCCAGCAATAGCGGGGTCTACAATGAGCAGTTCTTC. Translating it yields CASNSGVYNEQFF.